Here is one T cell receptor beta chain with its context. The antigen is undetermined. These data originate in a study of blood T cells in healthy people across ages. From germline, CDR1 is SGHRS and CDR2 YFSETQ. This CDR3 contains 14 residues. V lost 4 bases, J lost 7 bases, and 6 bases stayed unmatched. Overall study results and limits: Measured against age, TCR beta diversity per million T cells decreased in a roughly linear manner.

A second PCR, run for about 6 to 11 cycles, used a sample-barcoded 5' primer plus a J-beta primer mix. TCRdb recomputed calls from the 5' RACE reads with MiXCR, one row per CDR3 protein. The repertoire consists of 780,000 or so distinct CDR3 sequences, with 56% occurring once and the leading ten covering roughly 26%. The draw of peripheral blood yielded approximately 11 milliliters from each donor. The chain combines TRBV5-1 with TRBJ2-1; TRBD2 matches 9 bases. The clonotype comes from a man aged 35 to 55 in good health. Sequencing input: blood. CDR3 nucleotide sequence: TGCGCCAGCAGCACCAGCGGGAGGTCGAATGAGCAGTTCTTC. It codes for CASSTSGRSNEQFF.